This passage covers 3 T cell receptor beta chains from one sample sequenced in a study of cytomegalovirus exposure and HLA in healthy donors (dated by TCRdb to the late 2010s). Library preparation was by the immunoSEQ multiplex PCR assay. Imported from immuneACCESS, the table was reduced by TCRdb to in-frame sequences with V and J called. These copies leave out some clones; in studies compared against another copy, an unresolved V gene accounts for under half, and the cause of the remainder is not known. This sample has hundreds of thousands of clones in its table, and roughly nine tenths of those were observed once. The top ten clones comprise approximately 12% of the sample. The sample was PBMCs. These receptors originate from a man between 18 and 35 years old in good health and CMV-seropositive.

The chain carries TRBV20-1 and TRBJ2-5; the D is unclear. The CDR3 extends over 11 amino acids. With 3 bases removed from V and 5 bases from J, the gap between germline ends came to 7 bases. Germline assignment: CDR1 DFQATT and CDR2 SNEGSKA (reference sequence). DNA of the CDR3: TGCAGTGCTAGCCTGGCTGAGACCCAGTACTTC. Its translation is CSASLAETQYF.

On this clone: At the DNA level, this CDR3 is encoded by other sequences in the same sample as well. The chain employs TRBV18 and TRBJ2-1, with a weak D call TRBD1 (5 bases). V gave up 1 base and J gave up 5 bases, with 6 bases separating them. The CDR3 is 13 amino acids. Germline V gives CDR1 KGHSH, CDR2 LQKENI. This chain's CDR3 is CASSPRGNNEQFF. DNA of the CDR3: TGTGCCAGCTCACCACGGGGCAACAATGAGCAGTTCTTC.

This rearrangement joins TRBV15 to TRBJ2-1, with 10 positions matching TRBD1. The ends lost 0 bases at V and 9 bases at J; junction bases unmatched: 14. The CDR3 loop spans 18 amino acids. CDR1 and CDR2 (germline): LNHNV, YYDKDF (reference sequence). The CDR3 DNA sequence: TGTGCCACCAGCAGAGATTTCTTCCGGGACAGGGGCTTCCCTGAGCAGTTCTTC. Its translation: CATSRDFFRDRGFPEQFF.